A selection of T cell receptor beta chains follows, all from one sample in a study of cytomegalovirus exposure and HLA in healthy donors. TCRdb keeps only in-frame clones here, not all; method: immunoSEQ multiplex PCR. The sample carries around 100,000 clones, around 83% recorded once. Sequencing was performed on PBMCs. The source is a man aged 25 to 40 in good health and CMV-seropositive. The CDR3 runs from the conserved cysteine through the conserved F or W. Each record gives: D gene, V gene, J gene, clone size, CDR3 DNA, CDR3 protein. The D gene is left open where the match is weak. Expanded clones get a size class; other rows say once, few or many, or leave the size out.

>TRBD1|TRBV10-3|TRBJ2-1|-
TGTGCCATCAGGGCCCCAGGGGGCGGTGAGCAGTTCTTC
CAIRAPGGGEQFF
>TRBD1|TRBV10-2|TRBJ1-2|-
TGCGCCAGCAGTGACCCAGGGGGCTATGGCTACACCTTC
CASSDPGGYGYTF
>TRBD2|TRBV13|TRBJ2-3|-
TGTGCCAGCAGCCCCTCGGTACTAGCGGGTACAGATACGCAGTATTTT
CASSPSVLAGTDTQYF
>-|TRBV7-9|TRBJ2-1|-
TGTGCCAGCAGCTTAGTAGCCGTCCGGCAGTTCTTC
CASSLVAVRQFF
>-|TRBV7-9|TRBJ1-2|-
TGTGCCAGCAGCCCACATAACTATGGCTACACCTTC
CASSPHNYGYTF
>-|TRBV7-9|TRBJ1-1|-
TGTGCCAGCAGCTCGGGAACAGTGGCTGAAGCTTTCTTT
CASSSGTVAEAFF
>TRBD1|TRBV6-6|TRBJ1-1|-
TGTGCCAGCAGGTTCGCGGAGACAGGGGCTTACACTGAGGCTTTCTTT
CASRFAETGAYTEAFF
>-|TRBV9|TRBJ2-7|-
TGTGCCAGCAGCGTAGCTACAGGGAGCTCCTACGAGCAGTACTTC
CASSVATGSSYEQYF
>TRBD1|TRBV27|TRBJ1-2|-
TGTGCCAGCAGTTTAAGGACAGGGGGCTCTGGCTACACCTTC
CASSLRTGGSGYTF
>-|TRBV9|TRBJ1-1|-
TGTGCCAGCAGCGTGAGGTCTGGACAGACTGAAGCTTTCTTT
CASSVRSGQTEAFF
>TRBD1|TRBV5-5|TRBJ1-4|-
TGTGCCAGCAGCTTGGAATATCGGACAGGGCCCTATTTT
CASSLEYRTGPYF
>TRBD1|TRBV19|TRBJ1-1|-
TGTGCCAGTAGTATTGGTGGGACAGGGGTCACTGAAGCTTTCTTT
CASSIGGTGVTEAFF
>-|TRBV5-6|TRBJ1-2|few
TGTGCCAGCAGCTCGCGGGAGGCAGCCTCAGGCTACACCTTC
CASSSREAASGYTF
>-|TRBV5-1|TRBJ2-6|-
TGCGCCAGCAGCTTTGGACATCTTGCCTCTGGGGCCAACGTCCTGACTTTC
CASSFGHLASGANVLTF
>TRBD2|TRBV5-1|TRBJ2-1|-
TGCGCCAGCAGCTTGACTAGCGGGAGGACAGGTGAGCAGTTCTTC
CASSLTSGRTGEQFF
>TRBD1|TRBV7-9|TRBJ1-2|-
TGTTCCAGCAGCTTCCGGGACAGGGCCGACTATGGCTACACCTTC
CSSSFRDRADYGYTF
>-|TRBV11-2|TRBJ2-3|once
TGTGCCAGCAGCTTAGCTCCACGGGTTAATCGGTTGACAGATACGCAGTATTTT
CASSLAPRVNRLTDTQYF
>-|TRBV25-1|TRBJ1-4|-
TGTGCCAGCAGTGCCTCAGGGAGGAACGAAAAACTGTTTTTT
CASSASGRNEKLFF
>-|TRBV28|TRBJ2-5|few
TGTGCCAGCAGCCCAGGTACCCAAGAGACCCAGTACTTC
CASSPGTQETQYF
>-|TRBV7-9|TRBJ1-6|-
TGTGCCAGCAGTCAAAGTACAGGGAATAATTCACCCCTCCACTTT
CASSQSTGNNSPLHF
>-|TRBV11-1|TRBJ2-7|-
TGTGCCAGCAGCTCCTTCGGCGGGGAACTCTCCTACGAGCAGTACTTC
CASSSFGGELSYEQYF
>-|TRBV9|TRBJ1-2|-
TGTGCCAGCAGCGTAGGGGGTTTCGTTGGCAGGGCAGGCTATGGCTACACCTTC
CASSVGGFVGRAGYGYTF
>TRBD1|TRBV9|TRBJ2-1|-
TGTGCCAGCAGCACGGGACAGGGACACAATGAGCAGTTCTTC
CASSTGQGHNEQFF
>-|TRBV2|TRBJ1-1|-
TGTGCCAGCAGGTCACAGGGTCTGAACACTGAAGCTTTCTTT
CASRSQGLNTEAFF
>-|TRBV28|TRBJ1-1|-
TGTGCCAGCAGTTTAGGAGGGGTTGAAGCTTTCTTT
CASSLGGVEAFF
>-|TRBV5-1|TRBJ2-1|-
TGCGCCAGCAGCTTGTCTAGTCGGGGCTCCTACAATGAGCAGTTCTTC
CASSLSSRGSYNEQFF
>-|TRBV18|TRBJ1-1|-
TGTGCCAGCTCACCGTTCGGACTGCTACTGAACACTGAAGCTTTCTTT
CASSPFGLLLNTEAFF
>TRBD1|TRBV6-4|TRBJ1-5|-
TGTGCCAGCAGTGACCCGGACAGGCCGAGCAATCAGCCCCAGCATTTT
CASSDPDRPSNQPQHF
>TRBD2|TRBV6-5|TRBJ2-7|once
TGTGCCAGCAGTTACTCGCGGGGGACCGATCAGTACTTC
CASSYSRGTDQYF
>-|TRBV7-2|TRBJ1-2|few
TGTGCCAGCAGCTTAGGGCAGGGCTATGGCTACACCTTC
CASSLGQGYGYTF
>-|TRBV6-1|TRBJ1-5|once
TGTGCCAGCAGTGAACGGTTTACGGGGGGCGATCAGCCCCAGCATTTT
CASSERFTGGDQPQHF
>-|TRBV7-2|TRBJ2-3|-
TGTGCCAGCAGCCCACAGAACTTTGGGCAGGCAGATACGCAGTATTTT
CASSPQNFGQADTQYF
>-|TRBV5-1|TRBJ1-2|-
TGCGCCAGCAGCCCGTTAGGAGGGTACGGTAACTATGGCTACACCTTC
CASSPLGGYGNYGYTF
>-|TRBV9|TRBJ2-1|few
TGTGCCAGCAGCGAACAGCTTTACCCGAGCTCCTACAATGAGCAGTTCTTC
CASSEQLYPSSYNEQFF
>-|TRBV5-4|TRBJ1-2|few
TGTGCCAGCAGCTTCGACAGCTCCTCGTTCTATGGCTACACCTTC
CASSFDSSSFYGYTF
>-|TRBV10-3|TRBJ1-1|-
TGTGCCATCACCGACGGAGAGAACACTGAAGCTTTCTTT
CAITDGENTEAFF
>TRBD1|TRBV5-1|TRBJ1-4|-
TGCGCCAGCAGCGATCCGGGACAGGGAACTAATGAAAAACTGTTTTTT
CASSDPGQGTNEKLFF